The clone carrying this TCR beta chain was found a few times. This entry belongs to a study of response to subunit inactivated influenza vaccine. A single record per CDR3 protein comes from TCRdb applying MiXCR to the RT-PCR reads. This table has about 520,000 distinct CDR3 sequences, 25% appearing once. The germline V and J ends were trimmed by 0 bases and 6 bases, with 26 bases remaining between them. This CDR3 is 19 amino acids long. The germline CDR1 and CDR2 sequences are SGHRS and YFSETQ. The chain combines TRBV5-1 with TRBJ2-3; D is unresolved. This receptor was obtained from a man aged 45-65 years who received an inactivated influenza vaccine. The source material was CD4+ T cells sorted from PBMCs, sampled 5 days after vaccination. The CDR3 coding sequence is TGCGCCAGCAGCTTGGCCGTCAGCCACAGATACGGATTAGGCGATACGCAGTATTTT. Translation gives CASSLAVSHRYGLGDTQYF.